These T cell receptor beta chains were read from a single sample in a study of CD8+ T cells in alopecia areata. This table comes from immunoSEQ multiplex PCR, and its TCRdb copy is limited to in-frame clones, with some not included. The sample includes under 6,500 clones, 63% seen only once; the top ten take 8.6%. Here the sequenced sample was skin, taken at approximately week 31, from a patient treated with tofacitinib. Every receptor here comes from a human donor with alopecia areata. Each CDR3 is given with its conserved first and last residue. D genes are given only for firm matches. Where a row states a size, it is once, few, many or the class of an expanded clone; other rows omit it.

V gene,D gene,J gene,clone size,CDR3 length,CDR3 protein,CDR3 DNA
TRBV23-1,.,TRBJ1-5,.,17,CASSQEKQIMGNQPQHF,TGCGCCAGCAGTCAGGAAAAACAAATAATGGGCAATCAGCCCCAGCATTTT
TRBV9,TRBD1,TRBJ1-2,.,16,CASSATGAGGDYGYTF,TGTGCCAGCAGCGCTACAGGGGCAGGGGGCGACTATGGCTACACCTTC
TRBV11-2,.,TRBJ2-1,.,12,CASSRWTFEQFF,TGTGCCAGCAGCCGATGGACATTTGAGCAGTTCTTC
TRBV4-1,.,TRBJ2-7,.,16,CASSQVLGRRSYEQYF,TGCGCCAGCAGCCAAGTCTTAGGGCGTCGCTCCTACGAGCAGTACTTC
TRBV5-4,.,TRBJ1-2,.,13,CASSSSVTYGYTF,TGTGCCAGCAGCAGTTCAGTGACCTATGGCTACACCTTT
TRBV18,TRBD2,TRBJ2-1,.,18,CASSPFVQSGASGSEQFF,TGTGCCAGCTCACCATTCGTTCAGTCCGGGGCCAGCGGGAGTGAGCAGTTCTTC
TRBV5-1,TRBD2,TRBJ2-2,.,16,CASSPTSGRATGELFF,TGCGCCAGCAGCCCGACTAGCGGGAGGGCCACCGGGGAGCTGTTTTTT
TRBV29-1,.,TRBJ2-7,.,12,CSVEFLTDEQYF,TGCAGCGTTGAATTCCTGACCGACGAGCAGTACTTC
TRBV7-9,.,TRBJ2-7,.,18,CASSLAPPVAGPPYEQYF,TGTGCCAGCAGCTTAGCACCACCAGTGGCAGGGCCCCCCTACGAGCAGTACTTC
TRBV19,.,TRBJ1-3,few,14,CASSVRISGNTIYF,TGTGCCAGTTCTGTACGGATCTCTGGAAACACCATATATTTT
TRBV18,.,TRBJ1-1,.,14,CASSPGSSDREAFF,TGTGCCAGCTCACCGGGTTCATCTGACCGTGAAGCTTTCTTT
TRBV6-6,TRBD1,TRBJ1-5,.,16,CASSPEDRGGGQPQHF,TGTGCCAGCAGTCCCGAGGACAGGGGAGGAGGTCAGCCCCAGCATTTT
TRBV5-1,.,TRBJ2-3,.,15,CASSLVGVSTDTQYF,TGCGCCAGCAGCTTGGTAGGGGTCAGCACAGATACGCAGTATTTT
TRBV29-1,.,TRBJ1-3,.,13,CSVRGFSGNTIYF,TGCAGCGTCCGCGGGTTCTCTGGAAACACCATATATTTT
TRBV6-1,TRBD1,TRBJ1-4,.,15,CASSEAGTGVEKLFF,TGTGCCAGCAGTGAAGCTGGGACAGGGGTCGAAAAACTGTTTTTT
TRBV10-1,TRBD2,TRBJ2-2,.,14,CASIRAGGPGELFF,TGCGCCAGCATACGAGCGGGAGGGCCCGGGGAGCTGTTTTTT
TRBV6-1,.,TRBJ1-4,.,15,CASSEAGTYNEKLFF,TGTGCCAGCAGTGAAGCGGGAACCTATAATGAAAAACTGTTTTTT
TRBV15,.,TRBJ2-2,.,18,CATSRDSVRDPGTGELFF,TGTGCCACCAGCAGAGATAGTGTAAGGGACCCGGGCACCGGGGAGCTGTTTTTT
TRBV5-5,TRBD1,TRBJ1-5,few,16,CASSLAPTGSNQPQHF,TGTGCCAGCAGCTTGGCCCCGACAGGGTCCAATCAGCCCCAGCATTTT
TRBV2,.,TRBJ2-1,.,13,CASRSNPYNEQFF,TGTGCCAGCAGGAGCAACCCCTACAATGAGCAGTTCTTC
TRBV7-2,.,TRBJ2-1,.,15,CASSQRDGSYNEQFF,TGTGCCAGCAGCCAACGGGACGGTTCCTACAATGAGCAGTTCTTC
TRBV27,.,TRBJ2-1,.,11,CASSGAHEQFF,TGTGCCAGCAGCGGGGCCCATGAGCAGTTCTTC